The entry below describes one TCR beta chain. Its antigen is unidentified. The table came from immunoSEQ multiplex PCR; TCRdb's copy has only in-frame clones and leaves some out. Of some 40,000 clones detected, roughly four fifths appear once; the ten largest clones hold around 8.9%. Documented time point: week 47, end of study. Vaccination used 300 ug of mutant IDH1 20-mer peptide per dose, with topical imiquimod. This record belongs to a study of a mutant IDH1 vaccine in newly diagnosed glioma. In the study overall: At week 35 came visit V12, and visit V13 followed at week 47.

General study points: Patients mounted vaccine-induced immune responses in roughly 93% of cases. Pseudoprogression apparently lacked any relation to changes in top peripheral T cell clonotypes.

V lost 1 base, J lost 6 bases, and 12 bases lay in between. Germline V lookup: CDR1 SGHRS, CDR2 YFSETQ. This CDR3 contains 14 residues. V is TRBV5-1 and J is TRBJ2-3, with a weak D call TRBD2 (6 bases). Sample: PBMCs, taken from a glioma patient whose treatment included an IDH1 peptide vaccine. The clonotype comes from a man aged 40-50 years with glioma. The CDR3 nucleotides are TGCGCCAGCAGCTTGCGACTAGAGGGGGATACGCAGTATTTT. Translated, it gives CASSLRLEGDTQYF.